This T cell receptor beta chain was captured by sequencing in a study of beta chain features in type 1 diabetes. V was shortened by 8 bases and J by 3 bases, with 26 bases between the two germline ends. The CDR3 is made up of 18 amino acids. Germline loops: CDR1 LGHNA, CDR2 YNFKEQ. The sequenced template was cDNA made from the entire isolated RNA. Assay used: immunoSEQ multiplex PCR; TCRdb lists only in-frame clones, some missing. The table has around 300,000 clones, 7.5% to 9.5% seen once; the top ten hold approximately 1%. This clonotype was obtained from a woman under 30 in good health. V gene TRBV4-2 combines with J gene TRBJ1-3; D perhaps matches TRBD1 (5 bases). The specimen was central memory CD4+ T cells from blood. The CDR3 DNA reads as TGTGCCAGCCCCTCTACGGCTCGACAGAAGAGAATTGGAAACACCATATATTTT. It yields the protein CASPSTARQKRIGNTIYF.